Listed below are T cell receptor beta chains from one sample, sequenced in a study of cytomegalovirus exposure and HLA in healthy donors. The repertoire was sequenced with immunoSEQ multiplex PCR; TCRdb's copy has only in-frame clones and lacks some. Of around 200,000 clones listed, 86% were seen once; the top ten hold approximately 0.31%. Specimen: PBMCs. The source of these receptors is a woman aged 25-40 years in good health and CMV-seronegative. CDR3s include the opening cysteine and the closing phenylalanine or tryptophan. The D gene is left open where the match is weak. Clone size is not always given. Where it is, it says once, few, many or a class for expanded clones.

.	.	TRBV7-3	TRBJ2-3	TGTGCCAGCAGTCCGAGGGATACAGATACGCAGTATTTT	CASSPRDTDTQYF
TRBD2	.	TRBV28	TRBJ2-7	TGTGCCAGCAACCCGGGGGGGGGCGAGCAGTACTTC	CASNPGGGEQYF
.	.	TRBV5-6	TRBJ2-5	TGTGCCAGCAGCTCCGGGACACTACAAGAGACCCAGTACTTC	CASSSGTLQETQYF
TRBD1	.	TRBV29-1	TRBJ1-4	TGCAGCGCAAAGACAGGGGCCGCTAATGAAAAACTGTTTTTT	CSAKTGAANEKLFF
TRBD2	.	TRBV4-1	TRBJ2-2	TGCGCCAGCAGCCAAGCCCAGCGGGGGAGGAACACCGGGGAGCTGTTTTTT	CASSQAQRGRNTGELFF
.	.	TRBV5-1	TRBJ1-1	TGCGCCAGCAGCTTGTTGGAGGAAACCACTGAAGCTTTCTTT	CASSLLEETTEAFF
TRBD2	.	TRBV5-1	TRBJ2-5	TGCGCCAGCAGCGCGGGTCGGGAGGTAAAAGAGACCCAGTACTTC	CASSAGREVKETQYF
TRBD1	.	TRBV7-9	TRBJ2-3	TGTGCCAGCAGCAGTGAGGCTGGGGACAGAAGCACAGATACGCAGTATTTT	CASSSEAGDRSTDTQYF
TRBD1	.	TRBV9	TRBJ2-2	TGTGCCAGCAGCGTGACAGGGGGCTCCTACACCGGGGAGCTGTTTTTT	CASSVTGGSYTGELFF
.	.	TRBV6-1	TRBJ2-1	TGTGCCACCTCGGAGAGGGCGAGTCTCTATGAGCAGTTCTTC	CATSERASLYEQFF
TRBD1	once	TRBV2	TRBJ1-5	TGTGCCAGCAGTGAAGCTCCACAGGGGAGGCATCAGCCCCAGCATTTT	CASSEAPQGRHQPQHF
.	.	TRBV30	TRBJ2-7	TGTGCCTGGAGGCCCAAGGAGACCTACGAGCAGTACTTC	CAWRPKETYEQYF
TRBD2	.	TRBV28	TRBJ2-3	TGTGCCAGCAGTCGCCGACTAGCGGGGGAGCCAGATACGCAGTATTTT	CASSRRLAGEPDTQYF
.	.	TRBV6-1	TRBJ1-2	TGTGCCAGCAGTGGGGGGGGATACGGCTACACCTTC	CASSGGGYGYTF
.	.	TRBV28	TRBJ2-7	TGTGCCAGCAGTCACACAGTAAAGGGGACCTACGAGCAGTACTTC	CASSHTVKGTYEQYF
TRBD1	.	TRBV6-6	TRBJ2-5	TGTGCCAGCAGCGAGGACAGGGGCGGGACCCAGTACTTC	CASSEDRGGTQYF
.	.	TRBV5-4	TRBJ1-2	TGTGCCAGCAGCTTGGAAACAGACTATGGCTACACCTTC	CASSLETDYGYTF
.	.	TRBV11-2	TRBJ2-5	TGTGCCAGCAGCGACTGGGTCAGACAAGAGACCCAGTACTTC	CASSDWVRQETQYF
TRBD1	.	TRBV5-1	TRBJ2-1	TGCGCCAGCAGCGGCCCGGGACAGGGAAGCAATGAGCAGTTCTTC	CASSGPGQGSNEQFF
TRBD2	.	TRBV4-1	TRBJ2-5	TGCGCCAGCAGCCGCGGAGCGGGATTTTCAGAGACCCAGTACTTC	CASSRGAGFSETQYF
.	once	TRBV5-8	TRBJ2-1	TGTGCCAGCAGCTTGGGGCCTGGGGAAGGGGGGCAGTTCTTC	CASSLGPGEGGQFF
TRBD1	.	TRBV7-2	TRBJ2-7	TGTGCCAGCAGCTACTACGGACAGGCCTACGAGCAGTACTTC	CASSYYGQAYEQYF
TRBD2	once	TRBV2	TRBJ2-3	TGTGCCAGCAGTGGGGACGGAGCGGGAGTAAGCACAGATACGCAGTATTTT	CASSGDGAGVSTDTQYF
TRBD2	once	TRBV27	TRBJ2-1	TGTGCCAGCAGTGCGTTGGGACTAGCGGGAGGCGAGCAGTTCTTC	CASSALGLAGGEQFF
.	once	TRBV5-6	TRBJ1-1	TGTGCCAGCAGCCAGATCGTAAACACTGAAGCTTTCTTT	CASSQIVNTEAFF
TRBD2	.	TRBV29-1	TRBJ2-3	TGCAGCGCTAAGACTAGCGGGAACACAGATACGCAGTATTTT	CSAKTSGNTDTQYF
.	.	TRBV28	TRBJ2-7	TGTGCCAGCAGTTTGGTACGTCTAGCCTACGAGCAGTACTTC	CASSLVRLAYEQYF
TRBD1	.	TRBV5-6	TRBJ1-4	TGTGCCAGCAGCTTACAGGGGGCGGGTACCAATGAAAAACTGTTTTTT	CASSLQGAGTNEKLFF
.	.	TRBV2	TRBJ2-5	TGTGCCAGCAGTGTGGGGGGGGGCGGGGAGACCCAGTACTTC	CASSVGGGGETQYF
TRBD2	.	TRBV5-1	TRBJ2-3	TGCGCCAGCAGCCCCGGAATAGCGGGAGTTGGAGATACGCAGTATTTT	CASSPGIAGVGDTQYF
.	.	TRBV28	TRBJ2-7	TGTGCCAGTTCAGGGTTCTCCCTTTGGCACGAGCAGTACTTC	CASSGFSLWHEQYF
TRBD2	few	TRBV5-8	TRBJ2-4	TGTGCCAGCAGCTTCCTTCAGGGAGGGGCGCACATTCAGTACTTC	CASSFLQGGAHIQYF
.	.	TRBV7-9	TRBJ1-4	TGTGCCAGCAGCTTGCTAAACGGGGAAAAACTGTTTTTT	CASSLLNGEKLFF
TRBD1	.	TRBV7-2	TRBJ1-2	TGTGCCAGCAGCTGGGCAGGGGGCGGCTACACCTTC	CASSWAGGGYTF
TRBD2	.	TRBV10-2	TRBJ2-1	TGCGCCAGCAGTGATTCGGCGGGAGAGGATGAGCAGTTCTTC	CASSDSAGEDEQFF